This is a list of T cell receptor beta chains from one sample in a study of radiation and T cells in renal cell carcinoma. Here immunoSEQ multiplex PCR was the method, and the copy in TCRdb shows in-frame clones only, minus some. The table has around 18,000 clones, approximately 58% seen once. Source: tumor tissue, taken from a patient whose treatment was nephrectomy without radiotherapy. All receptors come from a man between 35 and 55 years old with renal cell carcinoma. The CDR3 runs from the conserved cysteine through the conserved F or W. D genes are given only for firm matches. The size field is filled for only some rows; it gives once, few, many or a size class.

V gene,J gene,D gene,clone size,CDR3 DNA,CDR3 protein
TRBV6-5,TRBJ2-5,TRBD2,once,TGTGCCAGCAGCCCTCTAGCGGGGGGGCGGACCCAGTACTTC,CASSPLAGGRTQYF
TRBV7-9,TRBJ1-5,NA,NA,TGTGCCAGCAGCTCCAGCTTAGTGACTAAAGGGCCCCAGCATTTT,CASSSSLVTKGPQHF
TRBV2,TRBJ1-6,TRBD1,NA,TGTGCCAGTAAGACGGGACAGGGGCAGGGCTCCTATAATTCACCCCTCCACTTT,CASKTGQGQGSYNSPLHF
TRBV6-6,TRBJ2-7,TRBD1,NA,TGTGCCAGCAGTTACACGACAGGGGCTGGCGACGAGCAGTACTTC,CASSYTTGAGDEQYF
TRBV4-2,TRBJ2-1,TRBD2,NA,TGTGCCAGCAGCCCCAGGACTAGCGGGGGGGGACGCTCCTACAATGAGCAGTTCTTC,CASSPRTSGGGRSYNEQFF
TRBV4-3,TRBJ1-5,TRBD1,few,TGCGCCAGCAGCCCAAGGACAGGGGGCAATCAGCCCCAGCATTTT,CASSPRTGGNQPQHF
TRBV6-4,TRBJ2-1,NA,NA,TGTGCCAGCAGCTTGGAACCGGGGCCGAGCTCCTACAATGAGCAGTTCTTC,CASSLEPGPSSYNEQFF
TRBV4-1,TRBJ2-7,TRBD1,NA,TGCGCCAGCAGCCAAGATGGAGGACAGGGGGCGCGGTACGAGCAGTACTTC,CASSQDGGQGARYEQYF
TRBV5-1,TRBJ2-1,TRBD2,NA,TGCGCCAGCGCTGAGCGGGGGGACCCCTACAATGAGCAGTTCTTC,CASAERGDPYNEQFF
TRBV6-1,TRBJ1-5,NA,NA,TGTGCCAGCAGTGAGTCCAGAGCTCAGCCCCAGCATTTT,CASSESRAQPQHF
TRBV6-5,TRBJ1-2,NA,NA,TGTGCCAGCAGTTACTCGAACGCGGGGACCTATGGCTACACCTTC,CASSYSNAGTYGYTF
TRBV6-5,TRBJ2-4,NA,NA,TGTGCCAGCAGTTACTCAACAGGGCTCAGCATTCAGTACTTC,CASSYSTGLSIQYF
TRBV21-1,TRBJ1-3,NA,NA,TGTGCCAGCAGCGCCCCCGGGACACCGCTCTCTGGAAACACCATATATTTT,CASSAPGTPLSGNTIYF
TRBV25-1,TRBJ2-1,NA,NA,TGTGCCAGCAGTGAATATACCAGACCGGCCTCCTACAATGAGCAGTTCTTC,CASSEYTRPASYNEQFF
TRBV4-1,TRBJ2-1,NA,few,TGCGCCAGCAGCCAACCCGGGGGTAGCGAGAACAATGAGCAGTTCTTC,CASSQPGGSENNEQFF
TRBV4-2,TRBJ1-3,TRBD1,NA,TGTGCCAGCAGCCAAGATTGGGCAGGGGGACCAACGTCTGGAAACACCATATATTTT,CASSQDWAGGPTSGNTIYF
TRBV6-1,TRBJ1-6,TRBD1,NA,TGTGCCAGCACCGGGACAGGCAATTCACCCCTCCACTTT,CASTGTGNSPLHF
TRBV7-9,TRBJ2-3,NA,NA,TGTGCCAGCAGCCAGAGCACGGGGGCAGCAGATACGCAGTATTTT,CASSQSTGAADTQYF
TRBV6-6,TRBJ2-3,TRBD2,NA,TGTGCCAGCAGAAAAGCGGGGGGGGGAAAAGGAGATACGCAGTATTTT,CASRKAGGGKGDTQYF
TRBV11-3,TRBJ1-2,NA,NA,TGTGCCAGCAGCCCGAATTTATGGGTAGCTAACTATGGCTACACCTTC,CASSPNLWVANYGYTF
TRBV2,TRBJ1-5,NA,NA,TGTGCCAGCAGTGGACCCGGGGTTGAGAATCAGCCCCAGCATTTT,CASSGPGVENQPQHF
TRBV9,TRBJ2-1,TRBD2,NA,TGTGCCAGCAGCGTAGGGACTAGCGGGGGACGGGAGCAGTTCTTC,CASSVGTSGGREQFF
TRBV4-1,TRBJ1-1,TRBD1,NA,TGCGCCAGCAGCCAAGGTCGATCCGGGACAGGGGGGATGGGTTTCTTT,CASSQGRSGTGGMGFF
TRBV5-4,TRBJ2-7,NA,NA,TGTGCCAGCAGCTTCGGTCAAGAGAAGCCGTACTTC,CASSFGQEKPYF
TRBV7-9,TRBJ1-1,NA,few,TGTGCCAGCAGCCGGGACCTGCGGAACACTGAAGCTTTCTTT,CASSRDLRNTEAFF
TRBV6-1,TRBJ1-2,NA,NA,TGTGCCAGCAGTCCACTGGACAGCATCTATGGCTACACCTTC,CASSPLDSIYGYTF
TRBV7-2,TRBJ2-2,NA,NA,TGTGCCAGCAGCGTCGGGAACACCGGGGAGCTGTTTTTT,CASSVGNTGELFF
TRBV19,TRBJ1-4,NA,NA,TGTGCCAGTAGTAACAGGGCCCTTCGGGAAAAACTGTTTTTT,CASSNRALREKLFF
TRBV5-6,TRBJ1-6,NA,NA,TGTGCCAGCAGCTTCCAAATCTCGTCTAATTCACCCCTCCACTTT,CASSFQISSNSPLHF
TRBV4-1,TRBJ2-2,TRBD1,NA,TGCGCCAGCAGACACACCGGGACAGGGTCCGGGGAGCTGTTTTTT,CASRHTGTGSGELFF
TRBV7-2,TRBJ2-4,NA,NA,TGTGCCAGCAGCTTAGAGCCGCGCGGATGGGAAAACATTCAGTACTTC,CASSLEPRGWENIQYF
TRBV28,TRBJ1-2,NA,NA,TGTGCCAGCGCTCGGACAGATGGCTACACCTTC,CASARTDGYTF
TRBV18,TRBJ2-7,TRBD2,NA,TGTGCCAGCTCACCACCGGCCCGGGGGGGGGCCTACGAGCAGTACTTC,CASSPPARGGAYEQYF
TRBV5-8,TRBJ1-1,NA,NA,TGTGCCAGCAGGGTTACAGGATACACTGAAGCTTTCTTT,CASRVTGYTEAFF
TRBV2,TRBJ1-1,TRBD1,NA,TGTGCCAGCAGTGAACTTGGACAGGGGGCCCCTGAAGCTTTCTTT,CASSELGQGAPEAFF
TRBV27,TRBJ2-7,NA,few,TGTGCCAGCAGTTTATCCCCGCTCCGCGAGCAGTACTTC,CASSLSPLREQYF
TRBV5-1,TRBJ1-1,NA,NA,TGCGCCAGCAGCTTGGGTTGGGGGTTGGGCACTGAAGCTTTCTTT,CASSLGWGLGTEAFF